What follows are 31 T cell receptor beta chains derived from one specimen sequenced in a study of memory CD4+ T cells and cytomegalovirus serostatus. Using immunoSEQ multiplex PCR, the repertoire was profiled, and TCRdb retains in-frame clones only, with some absent. The sample includes under 50,000 clones, around 80% of them seen just once. The sort gate was single viable CD3+CD4+CD8-CD45RO+ cells for memory CD4+ T cells. Sequenced input: memory CD4+ T cells from blood. The receptors here all came from an adult in good health and CMV-seronegative.

This clone occurred once. J is TRBJ2-5 and V is TRBV7-2; D may match TRBD1 or TRBD2 (5 bases each). Germline loops: CDR1 SGHTA, CDR2 FQGNSA. This CDR3 contains 14 residues. V lost 4 bases and J 3 bases, leaving 12 bases between the germline ends. The CDR3 loop is CASSWTGREETQYF. CDR3 nucleotides: TGTGCCAGCAGCTGGACGGGACGAGAAGAGACCCAGTACTTC.

This clone was seen only a few times. The chain couples TRBV28 to TRBJ2-7, with D uncertain. The CDR3 runs to 12 residues. V was clipped by 6 bases and J by 4 bases, with 10 bases between them. Per germline, CDR1 MDHEN and CDR2 SYDVKM. The CDR3 nucleotides read TGTGCCAGCAGCCTAGGGTTTTACGAGCAGTACTTC. Its translation is CASSLGFYEQYF.

The genes are TRBV30 and TRBJ1-6; the D gene is possibly TRBD1 (5 bases). Trimming removed 3 bases from V and 6 bases from J, with 9 bases in between. CDR1 GTSNPN and CDR2 SVGIG come from the germline V gene (reference sequence). The CDR3 length is 13 residues. The CDR3 nucleotides are TGTGCCTGGAGAGGGGCGTTTAATTCACCCCTCCACTTT. As protein: CAWRGAFNSPLHF. The whole variable domain, remainder taken from reference TRBV30 and TRBJ1-6, is SQTIHQWPATLVQPVGSPLSLECTVEGTSNPNLYWYRQAAGRGLQLLFYSVGIGQISSEVPQNLSASRPQDRQFILSSKKLLLSDSGFYLCAWRGAFNSPLHFGNGTRLTVT.

The chain combines TRBV27 with TRBJ1-1; D is ambiguous. Trimming cost V 0 bases and J 1 base, with 9 bases left between them. This CDR3 spans 15 amino acids. CDR1 is MNHEY, CDR2 SMNVEV, per germline (reference sequence). CDR3 in amino acids: CASSLSPMGNTEAFF. The CDR3 DNA reads as TGTGCCAGCAGTTTATCCCCTATGGGGAACACTGAAGCTTTCTTT.

V usage is TRBV7-3 and J usage is TRBJ2-7; TRBD1 aligns across 9 bases. Germline V gene data show CDR1 as SGHTA and CDR2 as FQGTGA. The CDR3 length is 14 residues. The V gene end was trimmed by 5 bases and the J gene end by 6 bases; junction bases not matched to a gene: 8. CDR3 coding DNA: TGTGCCAGCAGCCCACGAGGACAGGGGAGCGAGCAGTACTTC. Its protein product is CASSPRGQGSEQYF. The whole variable domain, filled in from reference TRBV7-3 and TRBJ2-7, reads GAGVSQTPSNKVTEKGKYVELRCDPISGHTALYWYRQSLGQGPEFLIYFQGTGAADDSGLPNDRFFAVRPEGSVSTLKIQRTERGDSAVYLCASSPRGQGSEQYFGPGTRLTVT.

The chain combines TRBV5-6 with TRBJ2-1; 11 bases line up with TRBD1. The junction had 3 bases not matched to a gene; V was cut back by 4 bases and J by 9 bases. In germline, CDR1 is SGHDT, CDR2 YYEEEE. This CDR3 is 13 amino acids long. CDR3 sequence reads: CASSRTGGIEQFF. CDR3 nucleotide sequence: TGTGCCAGCAGCCGGACAGGGGGCATTGAGCAGTTCTTC.

V is TRBV27 and J is TRBJ2-7, with TRBD1 matching over 7 bases. Looked up from germline, CDR1 is MNHEY and CDR2 is SMNVEV (reference sequence). The CDR3 spans 19 residues. Germline trimming cut 5 bases from V and 2 bases from J; bases unmatched to any gene: 21. Written as DNA, the CDR3 is TGTGCCAGCAGTCCACGAGTTGACAGGGCCAGTGGGGTAACCTACGAGCAGTACTTC. This encodes CASSPRVDRASGVTYEQYF.

In nucleotides, the CDR3 is TGTGCCAGCGGCAGGGGGGGGGCCTACGAGCAGTACTTC. Its translation is CASGRGGAYEQYF. The gene calls are TRBV7-2 and TRBJ2-7; the D call may be TRBD1 or TRBD2 (7 bases each). Germline V gives CDR1 SGHTA, CDR2 FQGNSA. The CDR3 consists of 13 residues. Trimming cost V 8 bases and J 2 bases, with 13 bases left between them.

This clone is judged medium-sized. This chain uses TRBV7-3 with TRBJ2-7, with D perhaps being TRBD1 or TRBD2 (5 bases each). Germline V lookup: CDR1 SGHTA, CDR2 FQGTGA. This CDR3 has 13 amino acids. V gave up 5 bases and J gave up 4 bases, with 12 bases separating them. The CDR3 DNA is TGTGCCAGCAGCCAGGGACCTGGGTACGAGCAGTACTTC. Its protein is CASSQGPGYEQYF.

The chain recombines TRBV5-5 with TRBJ1-5, with 9 bases matching TRBD1. The germline V gene has CDR1 SGHKS and CDR2 YYEKEE (reference sequence). The CDR3 consists of 15 residues. The ends lost 2 bases at V and 7 bases at J; junction bases unmatched: 7. The CDR3 here is CASSFVGTGRQPQHF. The CDR3 DNA follows: TGTGCCAGCAGCTTCGTCGGGACAGGGAGGCAGCCCCAGCATTTT.

The count of this clone is one. The V gene is TRBV28, the J gene TRBJ1-3; TRBD1 might be the D (6 bases). CDR1 MDHEN and CDR2 SYDVKM come from the germline V gene. The length of the CDR3 is 16 residues. V was trimmed by 2 bases and J by 3 bases, leaving 14 bases between them. The DNA of the CDR3 is TGTGCCAGCAGTTTAGCAGGGGCCAGCGGTGGAAACACCATATATTTT. Translated, it gives CASSLAGASGGNTIYF.

The rearrangement links TRBV7-8 to TRBJ1-1; no clear D gene. V shed 0 bases and J shed 4 bases, with 9 bases lying between them. The CDR3 is 14 amino acids. CDR1 and CDR2 from the germline V gene are SGHVS and FQNEAQ. CDR3 in DNA: TGTGCCAGCAGCTTAGCGGGCCCCGGCACTGAAGCTTTCTTT. This gives the protein CASSLAGPGTEAFF.

The chain carries TRBV7-6 and TRBJ1-5, with no clear D. The V gene lost 1 base and the J gene lost 4 bases, with 5 bases spanning the gap. Germline V CDR1 and CDR2: SGHVS, FNYEAQ. This CDR3 region has 13 residues. CDR3 in DNA: TGTGCCAGCAGCTTAGTGGCAAATCAGCCCCAGCATTTT. Translation gives CASSLVANQPQHF. The whole variable domain, filled in from reference TRBV7-6 and TRBJ1-5, reads GAGVSQSPRYKVTKRGQDVALRCDPISGHVSLYWYRQALGQGPEFLTYFNYEAQQDKSGLPNDRFSAERPEGSISTLTIQRTEQRDSAMYRCASSLVANQPQHFGDGTRLSIL.

The V gene is TRBV4-2, the J gene TRBJ2-7; a possible D gene is TRBD1 (5 bases). Germline V gene lookup returns CDR1 LGHNA and CDR2 YNFKEQ. This CDR3 contains 15 residues. Deletions cut 2 bases from V and 0 bases from J, with 11 bases between. The chain's CDR3 is CASSQLQGASYEQYF. The DNA for the CDR3 is TGTGCCAGCAGCCAACTGCAGGGTGCCTCCTACGAGCAGTACTTC.

CDR3 in amino acids: CASRDQGWETQYF. CDR3 nucleotides: TGTGCCAGCAGAGACCAGGGGTGGGAGACCCAGTACTTC. This chain connects TRBV6-5 to TRBJ2-5, with D maybe TRBD1 (6 bases). Germline CDR1 and CDR2: MNHEY and SVGAGI. The CDR3 runs 13 residues. V was pared by 6 bases and J by 5 bases, with 13 bases between.

The CDR3 DNA follows: TGTGCCTGGCCCCACTGGGACTCTGGGGCCAACGTCCTGACTTTC. It is translated as CAWPHWDSGANVLTF. The rearrangement links TRBV30 to TRBJ2-6; D remains ambiguous. Germline CDR1 and CDR2: GTSNPN and SVGIG (reference sequence). V lost 5 bases and J lost 0, with 11 bases in between. The CDR3 contains 15 residues.

The chain is built from TRBV7-9 and TRBJ1-1; D is possibly TRBD1 (5 bases). In germline, CDR1 is SEHNR, CDR2 FQNEAQ (reference sequence). The CDR3 totals 13 residues. The ends were cut back, 3 bases at V and 2 bases at J, with 7 bases in the middle. CDR3 sequence: CASSFGHNTEAFF. The CDR3 DNA reads TGTGCCAGCAGCTTCGGACATAACACTGAAGCTTTCTTT.

This clone was seen more than once but under ten times. The rearrangement links TRBV5-1 to TRBJ1-1; no definite D call. This CDR3 is 14 amino acids long. Trimming took off 0 bases at V and 0 bases at J, with 6 bases between the two ends. CDR1 and CDR2 (germline): SGHRS, YFSETQ. The CDR3 DNA reads as TGCGCCAGCAGCTTGGTTCCTATGAACACTGAAGCTTTCTTT. This translates into CASSLVPMNTEAFF. The variable domain in full, completed from reference TRBV5-1 and TRBJ1-1, reads KAGVTQTPRYLIKTRGQQVTLSCSPISGHRSVSWYQQTPGQGLQFLFEYFSETQRNKGNFPGRFSGRQFSNSRSEMNVSTLELGDSALYLCASSLVPMNTEAFFGQGTRLTVV.

The chain couples TRBV30 to TRBJ2-7, with D unresolved. The germline CDR1 and CDR2 sequences are GTSNPN and SVGIG (reference sequence). The CDR3 spans 11 residues. V lost 1 base to trimming and J lost 2 bases, with 3 bases between them. The CDR3 DNA reads as TGTGCCTGGAGTGCCACCTACGAGCAGTACTTC. Residues: CAWSATYEQYF.

This clone has a handful of counts. The CDR3 DNA reads as TGTGCCAGCACTACGGTTGGGGGCACCGGGGAGCTGTTTTTT. It translates to CASTTVGGTGELFF. This chain joins TRBV2 and TRBJ2-2; either TRBD1 or TRBD2 may supply D (5 bases each). V dropped 7 bases and J dropped 4 bases, with 13 bases sitting between them. CDR3 length equals 14 residues. Germline V gives CDR1 SNHLY, CDR2 FYNNEI. The whole variable domain, filled in from reference TRBV2 and TRBJ2-2, reads EPEVTQTPSHQVTQMGQEVILRCVPISNHLYFYWYRQILGQKVEFLVSFYNNEISEKSEIFDDQFSVERPDGSNFTLKIRSTKLEDSAMYFCASTTVGGTGELFFGEGSRLTVL.

This CDR3 reads CASSPSGGNTIYF. DNA for the CDR3: TGTGCCTCTTCCCCTAGTGGGGGAAACACCATATATTTT. The chain carries TRBV10-3 and TRBJ1-3, with unresolved D. Trimming stripped 11 bases from V and 4 bases from J, with 15 bases between. The CDR3 covers 13 residues. CDR1 is ENHRY, CDR2 SYGVKD, per germline.

CDR3 bases: TGTGCCAGCAGTGGATTTAGCCCCCAGGTCGAAACACTGGGGGCTTTCTTT. Protein: CASSGFSPQVETLGAFF. V usage is TRBV6-1 and J usage is TRBJ1-1, with D unclear. This CDR3 is built from 17 residues. The ends were cut back, 4 bases at V and 11 bases at J, with 29 bases in the middle. Germline values: CDR1 MNHNS, CDR2 SASEGT.

The CDR3 region is CASSPFSNEDEQFF. Written as DNA, the CDR3 is TGTGCCAGCTCACCCTTCTCCAATGAGGATGAGCAGTTCTTC. The V gene is TRBV18, the J gene TRBJ2-1; no clear D. Germline CDR1 reads KGHSH; CDR2 reads LQKENI. Trimming shortened V by 3 bases and J by 8 bases, and 14 bases separated the two germline ends. The CDR3 loop spans 14 amino acids.

The chain recombines TRBV28 with TRBJ2-6; 7 nucleotides align to TRBD1. The germline gives CDR1 MDHEN, CDR2 SYDVKM. V lost 4 bases, J lost 4 bases, and 10 bases stayed unmatched. The CDR3 runs to 17 residues. CDR3 DNA: TGTGCCAGCAGTTATTTGCAGGGGGTAGGGGGGGCCAACGTCCTGACTTTC. Translating it yields CASSYLQGVGGANVLTF.

The CDR3 bases are TGTGCCAGCAGAGCCCTGACCTCAACGAACACTGAAGCTTTCTTT. It codes for CASRALTSTNTEAFF. V gene TRBV2 combines with J gene TRBJ1-1; D is unresolved. Germline V gives CDR1 SNHLY, CDR2 FYNNEI. The germline V and J ends were trimmed by 6 bases and 1 base, with 15 bases remaining between them. The CDR3 covers 15 residues.

This CDR3 is CASSPHGTGLSYEQYF. CDR3 nucleotides: TGTGCCAGCTCACCCCACGGGACAGGCCTTTCCTACGAGCAGTACTTC. The chain joins TRBV18 to TRBJ2-7, with 8 bases lining up with TRBD1. J lost 1 base, V lost 3 bases, and 8 bases had no gene match. The CDR3 length is 16 residues. Germline V gene data show CDR1 as KGHSH and CDR2 as LQKENI.

The V call is TRBV6-5, the J call TRBJ1-1; no reliable D call. V was trimmed by 2 bases and J by 9 bases, leaving 13 bases between them. Germline-derived CDR1 and CDR2 are MNHEY and SVGAGI. There are 13 residues in the CDR3. In DNA form, the CDR3 reads TGTGCCAGCAGTTACGGAGGGAAGGGTAAAGCTTTCTTT. This translates into CASSYGGKGKAFF.

The V gene is TRBV5-6, the J gene TRBJ2-3; 10 bases match TRBD2. Germline V gives CDR1 SGHDT, CDR2 YYEEEE. Germline trimming cut 4 bases from V and 1 base from J; bases unmatched to any gene: 6. The CDR3 has 16 amino acids. CDR3 residues: CASSRRLAGGTDTQYF. CDR3 nucleotides: TGTGCCAGCAGCAGACGACTAGCGGGCGGCACAGATACGCAGTATTTT. Using reference TRBV5-6 and TRBJ2-3 for the parts outside the CDR3, the full variable domain is DAGVTQSPTHLIKTRGQQVTLRCSPKSGHDTVSWYQQALGQGPQFIFQYYEEEERQRGNFPDRFSGHQFPNYSSELNVNALLLGDSALYLCASSRRLAGGTDTQYFGPGTRLTVL.

The chain carries TRBV11-2 and TRBJ1-2, with D hard to call. Germline lookup yields CDR1 SGHAT and CDR2 FQNNGV. Trimming stripped 4 bases from V and 8 bases from J, with 17 bases between. The CDR3 has 14 amino acids. The CDR3 sequence: CASSSGAVARGYTF. CDR3 nucleotides: TGTGCCAGCAGCTCCGGCGCTGTGGCGCGAGGCTACACCTTC.

V gene TRBV9 combines with J gene TRBJ1-6; no clear D. The V end lost 1 base, the J end lost 7 bases, and 15 bases lay between the germline ends. CDR1 and CDR2 (germline): SGDLS, YYNGEE. The CDR3 covers 16 residues. The CDR3 is CASSVSSGDLNSPLHF. CDR3 in DNA: TGTGCCAGCAGCGTATCGAGTGGGGATCTAAATTCACCCCTCCACTTT.

This clone was picked up one time. The J gene is TRBJ2-5, the V gene TRBV9; D may match TRBD1 or TRBD2 (5 bases each). The V gene lost 4 bases and the J gene lost 5 bases, with 18 bases spanning the gap. The CDR3 is 15 residues long. Germline V gene lookup returns CDR1 SGDLS and CDR2 YYNGEE. In DNA, the CDR3 is TGTGCCAGCAGCCCGGGGCCGCCACCGCAGGAGACCCAGTACTTC. Residues: CASSPGPPPQETQYF.